These T cell receptor beta chains were read from a single sample in a study of blood T cell repertoires in COVID-19. Profiling relied on immunoSEQ multiplex PCR, and the TCRdb table lists in-frame clones only, not all of them. The table lists 500,000 or so clones, roughly 87% of them singletons. Sample: PBMCs or T cells enriched from blood (not recorded which). The receptor source for this set is a woman between 18 and 30 years old who had recovered from COVID-19. Each CDR3 is given without its conserved first and last residue.

v_gene: TRBV19
len: 11
j_gene: TRBJ1-5
CDR3aa: ASSESSNQPQH

v_gene: TRBV10-3
len: 12
j_gene: TRBJ1-1
CDR3aa: AITGTGATTEAF

v_gene: TRBV5-1
len: 13
j_gene: TRBJ2-5
CDR3aa: ASSLAKGVGETQY

v_gene: TRBV12-5
len: 20
j_gene: TRBJ1-5
CDR3aa: ASGFLVPTGEGVLSKTQPQH

v_gene: TRBV20-1
len: 14
j_gene: TRBJ1-5
CDR3aa: SASRVASSSNQPQH

v_gene: TRBV19
len: 15
j_gene: TRBJ1-2
CDR3aa: ASSPQDRSNVNYGYT

v_gene: TRBV2
len: 10
j_gene: TRBJ1-2
CDR3aa: ASRDSYYGYT

v_gene: TRBV30
len: 11
j_gene: TRBJ1-1
CDR3aa: AWNIQEEAEAF

v_gene: TRBV27
len: 13
j_gene: TRBJ1-2
CDR3aa: ASSSTGTGNYGYT

v_gene: TRBV6-5
len: 13
j_gene: TRBJ2-7
CDR3aa: ASSYEAGGPKVQY

v_gene: TRBV20-1
len: 9
j_gene: TRBJ2-5
CDR3aa: SAPSSQTQY

v_gene: TRBV2
len: 11
j_gene: TRBJ1-6
CDR3aa: ASSGDYNSPLH

v_gene: TRBV28
len: 11
j_gene: TRBJ1-2
CDR3aa: ASTDRDRGGYT

v_gene: TRBV28
len: 12
j_gene: TRBJ1-1
CDR3aa: ASSRYRGGAEAF